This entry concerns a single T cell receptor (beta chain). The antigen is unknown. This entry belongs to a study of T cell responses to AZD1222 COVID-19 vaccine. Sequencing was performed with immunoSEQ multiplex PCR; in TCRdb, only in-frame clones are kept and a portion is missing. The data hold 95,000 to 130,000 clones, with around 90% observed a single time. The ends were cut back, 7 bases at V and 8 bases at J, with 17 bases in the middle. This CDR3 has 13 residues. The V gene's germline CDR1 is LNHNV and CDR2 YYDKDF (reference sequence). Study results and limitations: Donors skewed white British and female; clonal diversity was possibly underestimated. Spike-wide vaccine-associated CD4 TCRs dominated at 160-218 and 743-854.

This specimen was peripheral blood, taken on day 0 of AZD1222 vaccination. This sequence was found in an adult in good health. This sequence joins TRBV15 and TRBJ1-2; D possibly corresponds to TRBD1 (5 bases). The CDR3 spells CATTRPGGTGYTF. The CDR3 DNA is TGTGCCACCACAAGGCCAGGAGGGACCGGCTACACCTTC.